The present entry profiles one T cell receptor beta chain with its context. V shed 3 bases and J shed 0 bases, with 7 bases lying between them. CDR1 SGDLS and CDR2 YYNGEE come from the germline V gene. The CDR3 contains 15 residues. The record originates from a study of CD8 T cells in Susac syndrome. RNA amounts of 0.5 to 1 ug underwent reverse transcription with random hexamers. MiXCR was run by TCRdb on the immunoSEQ multiplex PCR reads, yielding one entry per CDR3 protein. Of 200,000 to 250,000 distinct CDR3 sequences in the sample, roughly 92% are singletons; the top ten hold over 0.1%. The V call is TRBV9, the J call TRBJ2-6; D might be TRBD2 (5 bases). The source of this sequence is a human donor with multiple sclerosis. The specimen sequenced was CD8+ T cells from PBMCs. In DNA form, the CDR3 reads TGTGCCAGCAGCGGAGGGTACTCTGGGGCCAACGTCCTGACTTTC. Translated: CASSGGYSGANVLTF.